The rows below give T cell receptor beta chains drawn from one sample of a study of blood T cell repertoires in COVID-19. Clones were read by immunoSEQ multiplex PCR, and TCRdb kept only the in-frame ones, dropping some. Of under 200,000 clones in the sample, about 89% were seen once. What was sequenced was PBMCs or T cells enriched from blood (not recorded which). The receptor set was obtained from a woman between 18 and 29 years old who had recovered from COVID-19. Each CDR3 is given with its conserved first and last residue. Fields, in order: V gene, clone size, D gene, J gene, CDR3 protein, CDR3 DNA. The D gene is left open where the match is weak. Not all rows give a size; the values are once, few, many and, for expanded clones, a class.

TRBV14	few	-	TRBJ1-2	CASSGGFVYGYTF	TGTGCCAGCAGCGGAGGATTTGTCTATGGCTACACCTTC
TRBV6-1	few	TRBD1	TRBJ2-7	CASSEGQGASYEQYF	TGTGCCAGCAGCGAAGGACAGGGGGCGTCCTACGAGCAGTACTTC
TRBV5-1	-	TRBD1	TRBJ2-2	CASSFKSQGALGTGELFF	TGCGCCAGCAGCTTCAAATCCCAGGGGGCGCTGGGTACCGGGGAGCTGTTTTTT
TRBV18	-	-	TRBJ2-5	CASSPQKGRETQYF	TGTGCCAGCTCACCACAAAAGGGGAGGGAGACCCAGTACTTC
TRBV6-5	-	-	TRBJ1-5	CASSYDRTENQPQHF	TGTGCCAGCAGTTACGATAGGACAGAAAATCAGCCCCAGCATTTT
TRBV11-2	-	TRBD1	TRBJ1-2	CASSSRQGADGYTF	TGTGCCAGCAGCTCACGACAGGGGGCGGATGGCTACACCTTC
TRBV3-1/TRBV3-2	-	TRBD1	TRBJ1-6	CASSQGQGDSPLHF	TGTGCCAGCAGCCAAGGACAGGGCGATTCACCCCTCCACTTT
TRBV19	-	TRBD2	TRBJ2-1	CASSTQTGGEQFF	TGTGCCAGTAGTACCCAAACGGGGGGTGAGCAGTTCTTC
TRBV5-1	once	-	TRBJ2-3	CASSLYGPSDTQYF	TGCGCCAGCAGCTTGTATGGCCCCTCAGATACGCAGTATTTT
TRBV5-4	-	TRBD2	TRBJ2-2	CASSLLGRGAGLNTGELFF	TGTGCCAGCAGCTTGCTCGGTCGCGGAGCGGGACTGAACACCGGGGAGCTGTTTTTT
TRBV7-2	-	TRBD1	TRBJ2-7	CASSSGQVSYEQYF	TGTGCCAGCAGCTCGGGACAGGTCTCCTACGAGCAGTACTTC
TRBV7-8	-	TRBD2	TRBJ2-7	CASSLRASGVYEQYF	TGTGCCAGCAGCTTAAGAGCTAGCGGGGTCTACGAGCAGTACTTC
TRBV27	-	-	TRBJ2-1	CASSFLGAEQFF	TGTGCCAGCAGTTTCCTGGGGGCTGAGCAGTTCTTC
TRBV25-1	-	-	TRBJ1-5	CASSEAGRNQPQHF	TGTGCCAGCAGTGAGGCAGGGCGCAATCAGCCCCAGCATTTT
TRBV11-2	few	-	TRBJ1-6	CASSLIRGGNSPLHF	TGTGCCAGCAGCCTCATCCGGGGGGGGAATTCACCCCTCCACTTT
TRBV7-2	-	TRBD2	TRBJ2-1	CASSLFAGGPMSRQFF	TGTGCCAGCAGCTTGTTCGCGGGAGGGCCGATGTCTCGGCAGTTCTTC
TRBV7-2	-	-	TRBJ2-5	CASSFSEEETQYF	TGTGCCAGCAGCTTCTCCGAGGAAGAGACCCAGTACTTC
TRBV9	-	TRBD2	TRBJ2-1	CASSASSGQGDEQFF	TGTGCCAGCAGCGCTTCTAGCGGCCAAGGCGATGAGCAGTTCTTC
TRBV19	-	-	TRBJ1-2	CASRLQGGSYGYTF	TGTGCCAGTAGGTTGCAGGGAGGAAGCTATGGCTACACCTTC
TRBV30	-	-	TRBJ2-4	CAWSVPGQRNIQYF	TGTGCCTGGAGTGTACCAGGACAGAGAAACATTCAGTACTTC
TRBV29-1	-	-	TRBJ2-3	CSVAPKPAWQGADTQYF	TGCAGCGTCGCCCCAAAACCGGCGTGGCAGGGTGCAGATACGCAGTATTTT
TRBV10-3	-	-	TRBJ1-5	CAIRGRVNQPQHF	TGTGCCATCAGGGGGCGAGTGAATCAGCCCCAGCATTTT
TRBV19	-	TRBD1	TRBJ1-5	CASSIDRGSNQPQHF	TGTGCCAGTAGTATTGACAGGGGGAGCAATCAGCCCCAGCATTTT
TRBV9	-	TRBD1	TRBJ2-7	CASSVAGQGLYEQYF	TGTGCCAGCAGCGTAGCGGGACAGGGGCTATACGAGCAGTACTTC
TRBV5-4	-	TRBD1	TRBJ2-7	CASSRTNRDSLTF	TGTGCCAGCAGCCGGACAAACCGGGACAGCCTTACGTTC
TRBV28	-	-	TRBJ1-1	CASSGGVNTEAFF	TGTGCCAGCAGTGGGGGGGTGAACACTGAAGCTTTCTTT
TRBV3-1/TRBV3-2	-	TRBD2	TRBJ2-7	CASSQAPRPSGLSSYEQYF	TGTGCCAGCAGCCAAGCCCCGCGGCCTAGCGGGTTGAGCTCCTACGAGCAGTACTTC
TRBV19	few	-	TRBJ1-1	CAASGKANTEAFF	TGTGCCGCCTCAGGGAAGGCGAACACTGAAGCTTTCTTT
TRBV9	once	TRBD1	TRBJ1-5	CASSVGTGAGQPQHF	TGTGCCAGCAGCGTGGGGACAGGGGCGGGACAGCCCCAGCATTTT
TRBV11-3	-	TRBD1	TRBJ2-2	CASSSGTGNGELFF	TGTGCCAGCAGCTCTGGGACAGGGAACGGGGAGCTGTTTTTT
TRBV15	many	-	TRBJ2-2	CATSRDVQRANTGELFF	TGTGCCACCAGCAGAGATGTGCAGCGCGCGAACACCGGGGAGCTGTTTTTT
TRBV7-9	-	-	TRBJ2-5	CASSPAGVQETQYF	TGTGCCAGCAGCCCAGCCGGGGTCCAAGAGACCCAGTACTTC
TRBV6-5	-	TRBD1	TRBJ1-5	CASSRTGNQPQHF	TGTGCCAGCAGCCGGACAGGGAATCAGCCCCAGCATTTT
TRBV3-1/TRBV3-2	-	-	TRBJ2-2	CASSQDRTNTGELFF	TGTGCCAGCAGCCAAGACAGAACGAACACCGGGGAGCTGTTTTTT
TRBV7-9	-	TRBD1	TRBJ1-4	CASSTLPGTGLPDEKLFF	TGTGCCAGCAGCACTCTGCCAGGGACAGGACTTCCGGATGAAAAACTGTTTTTT
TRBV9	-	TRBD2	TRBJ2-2	CASSGEGGTSGRRSTGELFF	TGTGCCAGCAGCGGAGAGGGGGGGACTAGCGGGAGACGGAGCACCGGGGAGCTGTTTTTT